These T cell receptor beta chains were read from a single sample in a study of patients and donors after allogeneic stem cell transplantation. TCRdb passed the RT-PCR reads through MiXCR, listing each CDR3 protein once. The table lists about a million distinct CDR3 sequences, around 17% of them singletons, with 5.5% to 6.5% in the top ten. Sequencing was done on a sample of blood, either unsorted or a sorted T cell fraction (not recorded which). These receptor sequences come from a human donor who was either an allogeneic HSCT recipient or a stem cell or donor lymphocyte infusion donor (not recorded which). It is not recorded whose cells these are; they may come from a transplant donor. Each CDR3 is given with its conserved first and last residue. A D gene is named only where the DNA matches it firmly.

CDR3 protein,V gene,D gene
CSVGGQETQYF,TRBV29-1,NA
CSVLALAGWFNEQFF,TRBV29-1,TRBD2
CASSPLRGGTNTGELFF,TRBV27,NA
CASRPPLYRENIQYF,TRBV12-3/TRBV12-4,NA
CASSKVQGSTDTQYF,TRBV3-1,NA
CSARVKRGLRVNYGYTF,TRBV20-1,TRBD1
CSASHRGLLPYYGYTF,TRBV20-1,NA
CATSREGTGHSTDTQYF,TRBV15,TRBD1
CASSVSTDRNLNYGYTF,TRBV9,TRBD1
CASSLELAGNEQFF,TRBV7-3,TRBD2
CASSREGTHLGNTIYF,TRBV11-2,NA
CASSLTTGRNEQFF,TRBV5-1,TRBD1
CASSLYQPGLAGQGFF,TRBV28,TRBD2
CASSSQGQRDWYEQYF,TRBV28,NA
CASSSGRDRRNTIYF,TRBV2,TRBD1
CASSLGSGGVLTLEQYF,TRBV5-1,NA
CASSLVQGARSYEQYF,TRBV12-3/TRBV12-4,TRBD1
CASSLGGRGYTDTQYF,TRBV12-3/TRBV12-4,NA
CASSQTLSDEQFF,TRBV7-8,NA
CASSQEVGVTGQYF,TRBV4-1,NA
CASSLLGETEAFF,TRBV27,NA
CSVELGQGGNGYTF,TRBV29-1,TRBD1
CASSQFPGLAGGTQETQYF,TRBV4-2,TRBD2
CATRVPNEQFF,TRBV24-1,NA
CASSLVPGNEFF,TRBV7-8,NA
CASAAVGRGDTEAFF,TRBV5-1,NA
CASSLDWGKLFF,TRBV5-1,NA
CASSLGTLDNEKLFF,TRBV7-9,NA
CASSLRRGGQPQHF,TRBV12-3/TRBV12-4,NA
CSAGWAFF,TRBV29-1,NA
CASRELAGVGNEQFF,TRBV2,TRBD2
CASSLTRRSSYNEQFF,TRBV5-1,NA
CAISEGRGSNTGELFF,TRBV10-3,NA
CASIPESGDNEQFF,TRBV11-2,NA
CSARVRSGSVNEQFF,TRBV20-1,TRBD2
CASSQDATEAFF,TRBV4-2,NA
CASSLQPTGNTIYF,TRBV5-1,NA
CASSQDRRQGGEQYF,TRBV4-2,TRBD1
CASSLVWNTDTQYF,TRBV7-2,NA